The clone carrying this TCR beta chain was recorded at least ten times. As yet, its antigen is unknown. These data originate in a study of T cells after yellow fever vaccination. Study information: In the case of low-cell-number fractions, SMART-Seq v4 Ultra Low Input was used for preparation.

UMIs were added to TCR cDNA along with a universal primer site when it was made by 5'RACE template switching. TCRdb ran MiXCR on the 5' RACE reads and lists one entry per CDR3 protein. The data show 350,000 or so distinct CDR3 sequences, about 7.8% seen once. Study-level points and caveats: Detected again after the booster were most primary-vaccination clones, at approximately 95% CD4 and 70% to 90% CD8. FACS-sorted repertoires could contain abundant clonotypes contaminating from the bulk population.

The CDR3 runs to 13 residues. Germline lookup yields CDR1 LGHDT and CDR2 YNNKEL (reference sequence). V was pared by 8 bases and J by 4 bases, with 14 bases between. The receptor was isolated from a man aged 18 to 30 who received the YFV17D yellow fever vaccine. Here the sequenced sample was PBMCs, taken more than 40 days after the first yellow fever vaccination. The V gene is TRBV3-1, the J gene TRBJ1-2; perhaps TRBD1 as D (5 bases). CDR3 coding DNA: TGTGCCAGCCGGGGGGTGGCGGGCTATGGCTACACCTTC. It specifies CASRGVAGYGYTF.